The T cell receptor (beta chain) under discussion was sequenced for a study of response to subunit inactivated influenza vaccine. TCRdb reanalysed the RT-PCR reads using MiXCR and keeps one entry per CDR3 protein. The sample shows 600,000 to 850,000 distinct CDR3 sequences, about 14% of them seen only once. Trimming at V came to 4 bases and at J to 6 bases, leaving 10 bases not matched to a gene. There are 16 residues in the CDR3. The germline CDR1 and CDR2 sequences are SGHKS and YYEKEE (reference sequence). Study-level points and caveats: T cells newly recruited by each seasonal influenza vaccination are few, the authors suggested.

This clonotype has a handful of counts. No antigen is known for it. This specimen consisted of PBMCs from blood, obtained about 14 days before vaccination. The receptor comes from a man over 45 who received an inactivated influenza vaccine. V and J are TRBV5-5 and TRBJ2-2; TRBD2 matches 9 bases. In DNA, the CDR3 is TGTGCCAGCAGCAAGAGACTAGCGGTGCTGGCCGGGGAGCTGTTTTTT. Translation gives CASSKRLAVLAGELFF.